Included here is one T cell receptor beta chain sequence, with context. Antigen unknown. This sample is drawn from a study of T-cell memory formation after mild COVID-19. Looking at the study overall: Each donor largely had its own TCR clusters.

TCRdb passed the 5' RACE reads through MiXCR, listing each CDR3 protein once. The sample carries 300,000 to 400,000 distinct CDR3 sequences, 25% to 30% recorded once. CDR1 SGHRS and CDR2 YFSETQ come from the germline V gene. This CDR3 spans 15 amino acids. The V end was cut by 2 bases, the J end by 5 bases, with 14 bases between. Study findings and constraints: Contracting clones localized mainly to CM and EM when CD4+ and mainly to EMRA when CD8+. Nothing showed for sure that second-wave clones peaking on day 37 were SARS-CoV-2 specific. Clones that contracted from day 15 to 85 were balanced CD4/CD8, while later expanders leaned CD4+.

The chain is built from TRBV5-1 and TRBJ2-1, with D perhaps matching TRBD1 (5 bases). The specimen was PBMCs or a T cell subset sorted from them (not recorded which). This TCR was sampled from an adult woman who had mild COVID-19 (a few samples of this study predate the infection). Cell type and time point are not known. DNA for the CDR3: TGCGCCAGCAGCTTCAGGGATCCATCGGACAATGAGCAGTTCTTC. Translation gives CASSFRDPSDNEQFF.